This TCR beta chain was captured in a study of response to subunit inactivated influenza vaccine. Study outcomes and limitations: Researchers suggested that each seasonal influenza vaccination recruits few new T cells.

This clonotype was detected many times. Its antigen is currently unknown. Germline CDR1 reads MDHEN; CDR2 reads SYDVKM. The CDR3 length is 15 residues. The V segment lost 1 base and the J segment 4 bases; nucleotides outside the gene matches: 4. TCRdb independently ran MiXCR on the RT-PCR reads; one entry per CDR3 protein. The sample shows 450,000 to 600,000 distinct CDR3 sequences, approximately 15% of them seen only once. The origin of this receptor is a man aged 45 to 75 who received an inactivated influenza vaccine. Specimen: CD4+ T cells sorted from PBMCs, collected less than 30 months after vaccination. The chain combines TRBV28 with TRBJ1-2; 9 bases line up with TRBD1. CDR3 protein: CASSLYGQGSYGYTF. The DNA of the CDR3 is TGTGCCAGCAGTTTATACGGACAGGGGTCCTATGGCTACACCTTC.